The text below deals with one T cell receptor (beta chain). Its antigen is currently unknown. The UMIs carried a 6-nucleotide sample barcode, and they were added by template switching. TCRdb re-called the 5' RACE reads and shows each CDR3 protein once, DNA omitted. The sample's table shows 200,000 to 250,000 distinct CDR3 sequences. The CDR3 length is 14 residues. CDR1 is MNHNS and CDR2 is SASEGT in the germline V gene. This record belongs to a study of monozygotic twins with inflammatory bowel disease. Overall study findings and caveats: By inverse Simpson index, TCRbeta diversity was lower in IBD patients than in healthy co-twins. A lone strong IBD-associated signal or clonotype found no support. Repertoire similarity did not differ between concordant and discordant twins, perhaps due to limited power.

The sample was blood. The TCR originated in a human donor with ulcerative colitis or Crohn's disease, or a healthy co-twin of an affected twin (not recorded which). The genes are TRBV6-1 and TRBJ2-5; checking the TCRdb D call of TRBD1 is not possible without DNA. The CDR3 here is CASSQAGGRETQYF.